This T cell receptor (beta chain) was identified during a study of T cells after yellow fever vaccination. The CDR3 is 20 amino acids. Per the germline V gene, CDR1 is MGHRA and CDR2 is YSYEKL. The V and J ends lost 3 bases and 8 bases respectively, with 32 bases between them. Each CDR3 protein is one row after TCRdb ran MiXCR on the 5' RACE reads. The sample lists around 340,000 distinct CDR3 sequences; around an eighth were seen once. This receptor was obtained from a man younger than 30 who received the YFV17D yellow fever vaccine. The chain employs TRBV4-1 and TRBJ2-1; the D gene is possibly TRBD1 (10 bases). The sequencing here drew on CD4+ T cells sorted from PBMCs, taken 15 days after the yellow fever booster vaccination. The CDR3 sequence: CASSHSGTGDASGARHEQFF. CDR3 bases: TGCGCCAGCAGCCACTCCGGGACAGGGGACGCTAGCGGGGCCCGTCATGAGCAGTTCTTC.